These 14 T cell receptor beta chains originate from one sample sequenced in a study of radiotherapy plus CTLA-4 blockade in lung cancer. TCRdb keeps only in-frame clones here, not all; method: immunoSEQ multiplex PCR. The sample holds tens of thousands of clones, 79% seen once. Sequencing was performed on peripheral blood, taken from a patient treated with radiotherapy plus ipilimumab. The receptors come from a human donor with non-small cell lung cancer that progressed on radiotherapy plus ipilimumab.

In nucleotides, the CDR3 is TGTGCCAGCAGTGGGAGAGGAGGGTGGCGGGAGGCCCCCTACGAGCAGTACTTC. Its protein is CASSGRGGWREAPYEQYF. The chain links TRBV27 to TRBJ2-7; 8 nucleotides match TRBD2. V lost 5 bases to trimming and J lost 2 bases; unmatched junction nucleotides: 17. CDR1 MNHEY and CDR2 SMNVEV come from the germline V gene (reference sequence). The CDR3 is 18 amino acids.

The chain is built from TRBV30 and TRBJ1-1; tentatively, D is TRBD1 (6 bases). The length of the CDR3 is 15 residues. Germline V CDR1 and CDR2: GTSNPN, SVGIG (reference sequence). The V gene lost 3 bases and the J gene lost 5 bases, with 19 bases spanning the gap. DNA of the CDR3: TGTGCCTGGAGGGAGAACAGGGAGGAGGAGACTGAAGCTTTCTTT. It yields the protein CAWRENREEETEAFF. Looking up the rest from reference TRBV30 and TRBJ1-1 gives the full variable domain: SQTIHQWPATLVQPVGSPLSLECTVEGTSNPNLYWYRQAAGRGLQLLFYSVGIGQISSEVPQNLSASRPQDRQFILSSKKLLLSDSGFYLCAWRENREEETEAFFGQGTRLTVV.

This clone was counted a few times. V is TRBV7-2 and J is TRBJ1-5, with D uncertain. Per the germline V gene, CDR1 is SGHTA and CDR2 is FQGNSA. The V end was cut by 5 bases, the J end by 15 bases, with 8 bases between. The CDR3 consists of 9 residues. The CDR3 reads CASSPPLHF. The CDR3, as DNA: TGTGCCAGCAGCCCACCGCTGCATTTT. Together with reference TRBV7-2 and TRBJ1-5, the CDR3 gives the full variable domain: GAGVSQSPSNKVTEKGKDVELRCDPISGHTALYWYRQSLGQGLEFLIYFQGNSAPDKSGLPSDRFSAERTGGSVSTLTIQRTQQEDSAVYLCASSPPLHFGDGTRLSIL.

The chain links TRBV7-3 to TRBJ1-1, with 9 bases matching TRBD1. CDR3 length equals 15 residues. V lost 2 bases, J lost 4 bases, and 5 bases stayed unmatched. The germline V gene encodes CDR1 SGHTA and CDR2 FQGTGA. CDR3 bases: TGTGCCAGCAGCTTAGGGACAGGGATAGGCACTGAAGCTTTCTTT. This codes for CASSLGTGIGTEAFF.

This clone has more than one count but fewer than ten. The chain employs TRBV6-1 and TRBJ2-1; the match to TRBD1 covers 7 bases. CDR3 length: 12 residues. Losses at the gene ends were 6 bases for V and 9 bases for J; bases not matched to a gene: 5. Germline CDR1 and CDR2: MNHNS and SASEGT. CDR3 sequence (DNA): TGTGCCAGCAGACAGGGGATGGGTGAGCAGTTCTTC. Its translation: CASRQGMGEQFF.

This chain links TRBV7-2 with TRBJ1-2, with 7 positions matching TRBD1. The trim removed 5 bases at V and 8 bases at J, leaving 11 bases unmatched. The CDR3 is made up of 14 amino acids. CDR1 and CDR2 (germline): SGHTA, FQGNSA. CDR3 in amino acids: CASSPMRDRRGYTF. Here the CDR3 DNA reads TGTGCCAGCAGCCCTATGAGGGACAGACGGGGCTACACCTTC.

This clone was seen once. The chain carries TRBV7-8 and TRBJ2-6; no definite D call. Germline V gene data show CDR1 as SGHVS and CDR2 as FQNEAQ. The CDR3 has 16 residues. The ends were cut back, 0 bases at V and 0 bases at J, with 6 bases in the middle. The CDR3 bases are TGTGCCAGCAGCTTAGCGGACCGCTCTGGGGCCAACGTCCTGACTTTC. Encoded protein: CASSLADRSGANVLTF.

The chain couples TRBV4-3 to TRBJ1-4, with TRBD1 identical over 7 bases. Trimming cost V 0 bases and J 0 bases; bases outside gene matches: 4. CDR3 size: 17 residues. From germline, CDR1 is LGHNA and CDR2 YSLEER. The CDR3, as DNA: TGCGCCAGCAGCCAAGATCGTCAGGGGGCAACTAATGAAAAACTGTTTTTT. Amino acids: CASSQDRQGATNEKLFF.

V usage is TRBV7-9 and J usage is TRBJ2-7; 7 bases fit TRBD1. V was clipped by 5 bases and J by 5 bases; unmatched bases: 9. Germline V gene sequence: CDR1 SEHNR, CDR2 FQNEAQ (reference sequence). The CDR3 totals 14 residues. The CDR3 coding sequence is TGTGCCAGCAGCGCGGAGACAGGGTTGCACGAGCAGTACTTC. Its protein product is CASSAETGLHEQYF.

This clone occurred a few times. The chain couples TRBV7-6 to TRBJ2-1; D gene ambiguous. This CDR3 has 16 amino acids. Trimming removed 5 bases at V and 0 bases at J, with 14 bases between. Germline loops: CDR1 SGHVS, CDR2 FNYEAQ. CDR3 loop: CASSPRPPSSYNEQFF. The CDR3 region has the DNA TGTGCCAGCAGCCCCCGACCCCCGAGCTCCTACAATGAGCAGTTCTTC. Supplemented by reference TRBV7-6 and TRBJ2-1, the full variable domain reads GAGVSQSPRYKVTKRGQDVALRCDPISGHVSLYWYRQALGQGPEFLTYFNYEAQQDKSGLPNDRFSAERPEGSISTLTIQRTEQRDSAMYRCASSPRPPSSYNEQFFGPGTRLTVL.

The V and J genes are TRBV4-1 and TRBJ1-3; D is uncertain. V was clipped by 3 bases and J by 11 bases, with 8 bases between them. CDR3 length equals 11 residues. Germline V gene sequence: CDR1 MGHRA, CDR2 YSYEKL. The CDR3 bases are TGCGCCAGCAGCCAGGGGTTCGCCATATATTTT. This sequence encodes CASSQGFAIYF.

The V gene is TRBV5-1, the J gene TRBJ1-1; the D is unclear. This CDR3 has 14 residues. Germline V gene data show CDR1 as SGHRS and CDR2 as YFSETQ. Deletions cut 0 bases from V and 0 bases from J, with 6 bases between. The CDR3 sequence: CASSLDVMNTEAFF. The CDR3 DNA follows: TGCGCCAGCAGCTTGGACGTCATGAACACTGAAGCTTTCTTT.

This clone was counted a few times. This chain links TRBV7-6 with TRBJ2-7; perhaps TRBD1 as D (6 bases). Germline-derived CDR1 and CDR2 are SGHVS and FNYEAQ. The CDR3 contains 15 residues. V lost 5 bases and J lost 5, with 19 bases in between. CDR3 sequence reads: CASSPEQGVAHEQYF. The CDR3 DNA sequence: TGTGCCAGCAGCCCTGAACAGGGAGTCGCCCACGAGCAGTACTTC. Full variable domain (outside the CDR3, taken from reference TRBV7-6 and TRBJ2-7): GAGVSQSPRYKVTKRGQDVALRCDPISGHVSLYWYRQALGQGPEFLTYFNYEAQQDKSGLPNDRFSAERPEGSISTLTIQRTEQRDSAMYRCASSPEQGVAHEQYFGPGTRLTVT.

The rearrangement links TRBV5-1 to TRBJ1-1; 12 positions match TRBD1. The CDR3 loop spans 16 amino acids. The germline CDR1 and CDR2 sequences are SGHRS and YFSETQ. Trimming took 0 bases from V and 5 from J; bases not matched to a gene: 5. DNA of the CDR3: TGCGCCAGCAGCTTGGGGGACAGGGGGCAGGAGACTGAAGCTTTCTTT. As protein: CASSLGDRGQETEAFF.